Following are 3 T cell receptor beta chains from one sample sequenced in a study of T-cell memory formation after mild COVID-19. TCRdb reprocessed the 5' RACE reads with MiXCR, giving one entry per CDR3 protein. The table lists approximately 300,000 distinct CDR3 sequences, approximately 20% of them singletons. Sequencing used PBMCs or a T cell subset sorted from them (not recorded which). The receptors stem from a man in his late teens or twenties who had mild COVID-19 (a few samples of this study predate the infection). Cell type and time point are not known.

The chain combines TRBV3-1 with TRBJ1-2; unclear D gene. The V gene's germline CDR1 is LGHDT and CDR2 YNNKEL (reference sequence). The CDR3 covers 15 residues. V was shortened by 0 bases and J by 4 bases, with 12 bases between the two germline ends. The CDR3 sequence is CASSQDGETLYGYTF. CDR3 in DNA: TGTGCCAGCAGCCAAGATGGAGAAACCCTCTATGGCTACACCTTC.

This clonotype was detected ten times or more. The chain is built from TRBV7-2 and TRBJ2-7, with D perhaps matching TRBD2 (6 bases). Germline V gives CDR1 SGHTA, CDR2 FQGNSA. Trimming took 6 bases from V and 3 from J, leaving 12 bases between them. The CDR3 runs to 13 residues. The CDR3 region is CASSRMRDYEQYV. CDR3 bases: TGTGCCAGCAGTAGAATGCGGGACTACGAGCAGTACGTC.

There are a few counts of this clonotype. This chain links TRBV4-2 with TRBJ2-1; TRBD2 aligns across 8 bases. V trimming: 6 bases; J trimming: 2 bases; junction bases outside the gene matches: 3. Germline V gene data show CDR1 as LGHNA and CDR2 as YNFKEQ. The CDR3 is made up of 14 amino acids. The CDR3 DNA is TGTGCCAGCAGAACTAGCGGCCCCTACAATGAGCAGTTCTTC. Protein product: CASRTSGPYNEQFF.